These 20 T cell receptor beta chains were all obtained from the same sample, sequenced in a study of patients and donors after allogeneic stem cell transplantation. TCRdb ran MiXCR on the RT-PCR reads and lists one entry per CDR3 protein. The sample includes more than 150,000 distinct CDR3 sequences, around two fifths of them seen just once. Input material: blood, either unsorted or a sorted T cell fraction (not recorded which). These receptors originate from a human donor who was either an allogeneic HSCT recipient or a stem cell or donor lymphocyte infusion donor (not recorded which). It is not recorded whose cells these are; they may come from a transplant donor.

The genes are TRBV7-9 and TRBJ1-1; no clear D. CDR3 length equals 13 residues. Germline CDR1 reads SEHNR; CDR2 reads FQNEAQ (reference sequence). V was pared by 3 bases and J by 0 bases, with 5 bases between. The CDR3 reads CASSLVVNTEAFF. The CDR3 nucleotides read TGTGCCAGCAGCTTGGTGGTGAACACTGAAGCTTTCTTT.

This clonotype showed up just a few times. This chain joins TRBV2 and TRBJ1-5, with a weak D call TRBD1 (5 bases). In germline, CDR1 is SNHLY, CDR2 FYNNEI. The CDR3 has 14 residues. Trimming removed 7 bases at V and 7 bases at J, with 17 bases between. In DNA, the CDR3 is TGTGCCAGCACCTCAGGGAGGGACGGACAGCCCCAGCATTTT. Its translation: CASTSGRDGQPQHF.

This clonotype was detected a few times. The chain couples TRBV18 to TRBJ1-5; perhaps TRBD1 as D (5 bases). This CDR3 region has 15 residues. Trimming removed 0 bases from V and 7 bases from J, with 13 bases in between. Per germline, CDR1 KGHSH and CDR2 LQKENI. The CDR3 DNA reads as TGTGCCAGCTCACCACCGGGCAGGGCCCACCAGCCCCAGCATTTT. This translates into CASSPPGRAHQPQHF.

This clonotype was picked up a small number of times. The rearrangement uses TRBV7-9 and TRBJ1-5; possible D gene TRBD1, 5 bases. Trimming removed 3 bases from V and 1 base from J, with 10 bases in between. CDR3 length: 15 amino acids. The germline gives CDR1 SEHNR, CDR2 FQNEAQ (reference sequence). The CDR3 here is CASSFGTVSNQPQHF. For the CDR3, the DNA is TGTGCCAGCAGCTTCGGGACGGTCAGCAATCAGCCCCAGCATTTT.

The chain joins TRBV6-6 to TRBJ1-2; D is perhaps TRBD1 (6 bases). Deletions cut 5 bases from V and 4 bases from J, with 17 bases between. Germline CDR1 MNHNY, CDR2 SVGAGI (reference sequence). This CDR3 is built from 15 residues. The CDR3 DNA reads TGTGCCAGCAGTCCACAGGGTCGGGAGATCTATGGCTACACCTTC. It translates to CASSPQGREIYGYTF.

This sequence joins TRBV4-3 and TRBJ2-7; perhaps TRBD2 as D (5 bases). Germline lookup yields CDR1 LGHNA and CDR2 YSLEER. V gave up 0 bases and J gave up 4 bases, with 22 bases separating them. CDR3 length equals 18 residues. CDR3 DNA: TGCGCCAGCAGCCAAGATACCCCCGGGTGGGAGAGACCTTACGAGCAGTACTTC. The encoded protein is CASSQDTPGWERPYEQYF.

The CDR3: CASSLGLAMGNEQFF. The DNA of the CDR3 is TGCGCCAGCAGCTTAGGACTAGCCATGGGGAATGAGCAGTTCTTC. The chain combines TRBV5-1 with TRBJ2-1; 8 bases fit TRBD2. V dropped 2 bases and J dropped 7; count of bases not matched to a gene: 8. The CDR3 is made up of 15 amino acids. Germline CDR1 is SGHRS and CDR2 is YFSETQ.

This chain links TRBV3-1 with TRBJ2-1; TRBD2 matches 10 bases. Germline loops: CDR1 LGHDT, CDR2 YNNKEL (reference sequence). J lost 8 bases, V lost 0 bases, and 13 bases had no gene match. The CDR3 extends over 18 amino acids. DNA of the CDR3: TGTGCCAGCAGCCAAGATCCGTTAGGGCTAGCGGGAGCTGATGAGCAGTTCTTC. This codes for CASSQDPLGLAGADEQFF.

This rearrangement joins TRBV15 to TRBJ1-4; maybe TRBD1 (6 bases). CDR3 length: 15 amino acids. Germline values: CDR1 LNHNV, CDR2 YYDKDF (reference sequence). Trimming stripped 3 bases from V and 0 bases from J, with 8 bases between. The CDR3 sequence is CATSSHRATNEKLFF. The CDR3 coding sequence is TGTGCCACCAGCAGCCACAGGGCAACTAATGAAAAACTGTTTTTT.

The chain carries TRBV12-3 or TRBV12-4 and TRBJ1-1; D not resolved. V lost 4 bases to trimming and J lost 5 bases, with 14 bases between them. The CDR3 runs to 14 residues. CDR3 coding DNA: TGTGCCAGCAGTTCCCAACCACCCGTGACTGAAGCTTTCTTT. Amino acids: CASSSQPPVTEAFF.

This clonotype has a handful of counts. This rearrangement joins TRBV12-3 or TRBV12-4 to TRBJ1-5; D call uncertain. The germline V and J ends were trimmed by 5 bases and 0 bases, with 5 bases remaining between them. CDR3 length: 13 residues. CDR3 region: CASSRHSNQPQHF. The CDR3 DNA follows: TGTGCCAGCAGTAGGCATAGCAATCAGCCCCAGCATTTT.

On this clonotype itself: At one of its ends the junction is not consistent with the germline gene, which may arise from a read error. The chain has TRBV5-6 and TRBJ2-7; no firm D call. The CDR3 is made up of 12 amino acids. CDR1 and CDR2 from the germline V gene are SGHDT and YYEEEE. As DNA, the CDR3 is TGCGCCAGCAGCCTAGGAGTGTCGGAGCAGTACTTC. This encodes CASSLGVSEQYF.

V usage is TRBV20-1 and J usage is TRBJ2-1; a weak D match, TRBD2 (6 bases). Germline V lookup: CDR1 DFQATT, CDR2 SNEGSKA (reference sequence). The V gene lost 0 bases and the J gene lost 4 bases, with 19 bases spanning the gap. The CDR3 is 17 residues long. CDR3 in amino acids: CSARESSASASYNEQFF. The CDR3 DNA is TGCAGTGCTAGAGAATCTAGCGCGTCCGCCTCATACAATGAGCAGTTCTTC.

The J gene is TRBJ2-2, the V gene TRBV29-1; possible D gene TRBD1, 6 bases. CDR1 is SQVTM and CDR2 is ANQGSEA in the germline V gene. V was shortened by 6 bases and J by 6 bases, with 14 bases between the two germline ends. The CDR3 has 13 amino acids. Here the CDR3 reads CSVSHRAPGELFF. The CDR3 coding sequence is TGCAGCGTATCTCACAGGGCCCCCGGGGAGCTGTTTTTT.

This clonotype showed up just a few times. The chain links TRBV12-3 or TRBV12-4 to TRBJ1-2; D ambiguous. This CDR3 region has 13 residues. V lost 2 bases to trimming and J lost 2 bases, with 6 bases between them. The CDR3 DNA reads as TGTGCCAGCAGTTTAAAAGGGAACTATGGCTACACCTTC. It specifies CASSLKGNYGYTF.

The CDR3 protein is CASSLKAGGDAGELFF. CDR3 nucleotide sequence: TGTGCCAGCAGTTTGAAGGCAGGGGGCGATGCCGGGGAGCTGTTTTTT. The chain links TRBV27 to TRBJ2-2; TRBD1 aligns across 8 bases. V gave up 3 bases and J gave up 6 bases; unmatched junction bases: 9. Germline V CDR1 and CDR2: MNHEY, SMNVEV (reference sequence). The CDR3 has 16 residues.

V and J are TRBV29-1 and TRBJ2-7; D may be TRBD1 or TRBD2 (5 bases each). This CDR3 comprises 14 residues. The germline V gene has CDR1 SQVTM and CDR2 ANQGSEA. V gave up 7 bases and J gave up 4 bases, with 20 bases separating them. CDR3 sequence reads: CSGMSGTEVYEQYF. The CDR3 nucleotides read TGCAGCGGGATGTCCGGGACGGAAGTTTACGAGCAGTACTTC.

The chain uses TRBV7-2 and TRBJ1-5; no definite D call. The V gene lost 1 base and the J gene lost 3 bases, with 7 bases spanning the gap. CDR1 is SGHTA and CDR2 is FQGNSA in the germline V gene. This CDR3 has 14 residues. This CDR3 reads CASSLDRSNQPQHF. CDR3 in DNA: TGTGCCAGCAGCTTAGACAGATCCAATCAGCCCCAGCATTTT.

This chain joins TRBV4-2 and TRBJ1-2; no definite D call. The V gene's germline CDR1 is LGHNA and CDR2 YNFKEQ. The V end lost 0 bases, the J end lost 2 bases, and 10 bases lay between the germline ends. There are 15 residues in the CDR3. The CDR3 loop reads CASSQEVEENYGYTF. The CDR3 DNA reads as TGTGCCAGCAGCCAAGAAGTTGAGGAAAACTATGGCTACACCTTC.

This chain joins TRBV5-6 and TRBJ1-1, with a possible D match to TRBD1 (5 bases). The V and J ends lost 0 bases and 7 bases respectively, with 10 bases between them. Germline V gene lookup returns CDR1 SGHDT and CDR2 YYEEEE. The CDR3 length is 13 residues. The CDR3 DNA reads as TGTGCCAGCAGCTTGGCCGAGGGGTTTGAAGCTTTCTTT. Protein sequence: CASSLAEGFEAFF.